The clone carrying this T cell receptor (beta chain) was seen only once. The protocol was immunoSEQ multiplex PCR, while the TCRdb copy is restricted to in-frame clones and leaves out a portion. The data hold tens of thousands of clones, with about 90% observed a single time. The V gene lost 0 bases and the J gene lost 7 bases, with 8 bases spanning the gap. CDR3 size: 13 residues. Germline values: CDR1 SGHRS, CDR2 YFSETQ. These data come from a study of T cell changes during pregnancy in multiple sclerosis. The specimen comprised peripheral blood, sampled in the third trimester of pregnancy. The chain combines TRBV5-1 with TRBJ2-4; maybe TRBD2 (5 bases). This clonotype was sampled from a female donor in good health, enrolled as a control in a pregnancy study. CDR3 loop: CASSLEGGNIQYF. As DNA, the CDR3 is TGCGCCAGCAGCTTGGAGGGCGGGAACATTCAGTACTTC.